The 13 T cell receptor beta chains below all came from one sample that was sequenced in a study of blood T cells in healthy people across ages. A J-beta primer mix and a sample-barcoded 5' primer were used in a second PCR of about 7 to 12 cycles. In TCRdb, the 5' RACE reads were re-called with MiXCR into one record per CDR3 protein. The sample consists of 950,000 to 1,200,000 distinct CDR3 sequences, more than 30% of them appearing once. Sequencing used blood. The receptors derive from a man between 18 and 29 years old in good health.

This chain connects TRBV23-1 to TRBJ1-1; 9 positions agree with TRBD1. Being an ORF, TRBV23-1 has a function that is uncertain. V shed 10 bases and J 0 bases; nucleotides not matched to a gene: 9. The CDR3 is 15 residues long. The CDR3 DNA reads TGCGCCAACCTACAGGGGGCGAACGTGAACACTGAAGCTTTCTTT. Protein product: CANLQGANVNTEAFF.

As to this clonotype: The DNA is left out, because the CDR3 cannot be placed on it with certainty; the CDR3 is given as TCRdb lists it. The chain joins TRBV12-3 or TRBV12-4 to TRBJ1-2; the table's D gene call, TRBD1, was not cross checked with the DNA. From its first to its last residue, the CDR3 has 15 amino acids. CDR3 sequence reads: CASSLGTGQYDGYTF.

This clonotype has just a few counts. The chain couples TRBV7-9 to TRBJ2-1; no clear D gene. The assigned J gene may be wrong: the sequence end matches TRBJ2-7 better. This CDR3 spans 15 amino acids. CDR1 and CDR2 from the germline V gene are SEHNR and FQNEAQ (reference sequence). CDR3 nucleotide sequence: TGTGCCAGCAGCCCCGAGAGCCGAGGTTACAATGAGCAGTACTTC. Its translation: CASSPESRGYNEQYF.

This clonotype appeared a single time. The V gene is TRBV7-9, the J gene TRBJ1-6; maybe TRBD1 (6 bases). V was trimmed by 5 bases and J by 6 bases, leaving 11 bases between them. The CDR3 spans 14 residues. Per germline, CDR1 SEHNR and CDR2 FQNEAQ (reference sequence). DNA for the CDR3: TGTGCCAGCAGCGAATGGACAGCTAATTCACCCCTCCACTTT. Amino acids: CASSEWTANSPLHF.

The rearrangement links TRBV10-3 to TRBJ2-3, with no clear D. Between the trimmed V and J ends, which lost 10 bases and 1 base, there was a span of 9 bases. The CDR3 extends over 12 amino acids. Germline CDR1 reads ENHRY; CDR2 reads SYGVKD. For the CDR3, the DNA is TGTGCCACCAGAGTGGGCACAGATACGCAGTATTTT. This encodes CATRVGTDTQYF.

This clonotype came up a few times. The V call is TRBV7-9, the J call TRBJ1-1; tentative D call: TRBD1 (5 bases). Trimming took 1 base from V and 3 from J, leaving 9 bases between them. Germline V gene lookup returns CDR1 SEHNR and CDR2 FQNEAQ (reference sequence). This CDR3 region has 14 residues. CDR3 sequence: CASSLGGHDTEAFF. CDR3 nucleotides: TGTGCCAGCAGCTTAGGGGGCCACGACACTGAAGCTTTCTTT.

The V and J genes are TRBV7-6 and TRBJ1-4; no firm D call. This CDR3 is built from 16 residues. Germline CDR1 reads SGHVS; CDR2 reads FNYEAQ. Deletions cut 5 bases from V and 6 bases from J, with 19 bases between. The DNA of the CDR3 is TGTGCCAGCAGCCCCGGAGGAGGTCGGATTGATGAAAAACTGTTTTTT. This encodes CASSPGGGRIDEKLFF.

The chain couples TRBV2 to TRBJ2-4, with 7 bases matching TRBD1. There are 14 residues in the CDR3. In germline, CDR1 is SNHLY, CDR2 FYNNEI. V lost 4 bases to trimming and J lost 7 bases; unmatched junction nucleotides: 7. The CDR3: CASSVGGEGNIQYF. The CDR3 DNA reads TGTGCCAGCAGTGTAGGGGGCGAGGGGAACATTCAGTACTTC.

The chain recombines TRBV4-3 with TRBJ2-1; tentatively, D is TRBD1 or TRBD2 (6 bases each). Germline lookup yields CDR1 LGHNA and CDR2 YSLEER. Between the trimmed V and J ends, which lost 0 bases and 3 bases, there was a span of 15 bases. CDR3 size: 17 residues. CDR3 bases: TGCGCCAGCAGCCAAGATCCAGGCAGGGGAGGCTACAATGAGCAGTTCTTC. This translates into CASSQDPGRGGYNEQFF.

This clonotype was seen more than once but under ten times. CDR3 sequence: CASSLATTGRDNQPQHF. In DNA form, the CDR3 reads TGTGCCAGCAGTTTAGCCACGACAGGGCGGGACAATCAGCCCCAGCATTTT. The V call is TRBV12-3 or TRBV12-4, the J call TRBJ1-5, with 7 bases lining up with TRBD1. With V trimmed by 0 bases and J by 3 bases, 8 bases remained unmatched. The CDR3 sequence is 17 residues long.

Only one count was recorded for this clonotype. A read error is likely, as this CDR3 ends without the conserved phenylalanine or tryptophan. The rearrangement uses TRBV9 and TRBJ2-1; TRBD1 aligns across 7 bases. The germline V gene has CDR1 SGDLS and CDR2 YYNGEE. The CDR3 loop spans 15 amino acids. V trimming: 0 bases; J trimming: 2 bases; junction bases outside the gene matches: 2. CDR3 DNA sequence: TGTGCCAGCAGCGTAGAGACAGGGCCCTACAATGAGCAGTTCTCC. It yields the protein CASSVETGPYNEQFS.

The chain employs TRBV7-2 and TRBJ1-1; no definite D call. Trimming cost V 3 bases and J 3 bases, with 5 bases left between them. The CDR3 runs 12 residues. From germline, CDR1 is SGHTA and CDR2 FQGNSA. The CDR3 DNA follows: TGTGCCAGCAGCTTTCATCACACTGAAGCTTTCTTT. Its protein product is CASSFHHTEAFF. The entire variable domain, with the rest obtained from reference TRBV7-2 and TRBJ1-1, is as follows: GAGVSQSPSNKVTEKGKDVELRCDPISGHTALYWYRQSLGQGLEFLIYFQGNSAPDKSGLPSDRFSAERTGGSVSTLTIQRTQQEDSAVYLCASSFHHTEAFFGQGTRLTVV.

For the CDR3, the DNA is TGCAGCGTCTCGGCAGGGGGCAACACTGAAGCTTTCTTT. It codes for CSVSAGGNTEAFF. V usage is TRBV29-1 and J usage is TRBJ1-1; 8 nucleotides align to TRBD1. The CDR3 is 13 amino acids. Germline CDR1 reads SQVTM; CDR2 reads ANQGSEA. The ends lost 6 bases at V and 2 bases at J; junction bases unmatched: 5.